Presented here are 16 T cell receptor beta chains from one specimen sequenced in a study of blood T cell repertoires in COVID-19. Sequenced by immunoSEQ multiplex PCR; TCRdb stores in-frame clones only, minus some. The sample includes fewer than 450,000 clones, more than 75% of them seen just once. Sequenced: PBMCs or T cells enriched from blood (not recorded which). All receptors come from a young woman who had recovered from COVID-19.

This chain links TRBV4-1 with TRBJ1-2; D is unclear. The length of the CDR3 is 15 residues. The V end lost 0 bases, the J end lost 2 bases, and 10 bases lay between the germline ends. CDR1 is MGHRA, CDR2 YSYEKL, per germline. CDR3 amino acids: CASSQDMARNYGYTF. The CDR3, as DNA: TGCGCCAGCAGCCAAGATATGGCCAGAAACTATGGCTACACCTTC.

The V gene is TRBV7-3, the J gene TRBJ1-1; D perhaps matches TRBD1 (6 bases). The CDR3 extends over 13 amino acids. The germline gives CDR1 SGHTA, CDR2 FQGTGA. Trimming removed 6 bases from V and 1 base from J, with 9 bases in between. This CDR3 is CASRMTGNTEAFF. The CDR3 coding sequence is TGTGCCAGCAGGATGACAGGGAACACTGAAGCTTTCTTT.

This rearrangement joins TRBV19 to TRBJ2-1; D is perhaps TRBD1 (6 bases). Germline assignment: CDR1 LNHDA and CDR2 SQIVND (reference sequence). V was clipped by 5 bases and J by 5 bases, with 16 bases between them. The CDR3 is made up of 15 amino acids. The DNA for the CDR3 is TGTGCCAGTAGTCACAGGGTAATGGGGAACAATGAGCAGTTCTTC. Residues: CASSHRVMGNNEQFF.

This rearrangement joins TRBV28 to TRBJ1-1; D call uncertain. Germline CDR1 MDHEN, CDR2 SYDVKM. Trimming cost V 1 base and J 1 base, with 10 bases left between them. This CDR3 contains 15 residues. The CDR3 DNA reads as TGTGCCAGCAGTTTATTCGGTAGCGGGAACACTGAAGCTTTCTTT. Translated: CASSLFGSGNTEAFF.

This chain uses TRBV3-1 (or the pseudogene TRBV3-2) with TRBJ2-1; 10 bases agree with TRBD1. The CDR3 has 14 residues. Germline V gene sequence: CDR1 LGHDT, CDR2 YNNKEL (reference sequence). The ends lost 5 bases at V and 9 bases at J; junction bases unmatched: 7. The CDR3 coding sequence is TGTGCCAGCAGCGACAGGGGGCGCGATGGTGAGCAGTTCTTC. This codes for CASSDRGRDGEQFF.

The chain combines TRBV3-1 (or the pseudogene TRBV3-2) with TRBJ1-5, with 8 bases matching TRBD1. Germline V lookup: CDR1 LGHDT, CDR2 YNNKEL (reference sequence). The CDR3 is 16 amino acids. V trimming: 4 bases; J trimming: 2 bases; junction bases outside the gene matches: 7. The CDR3 spells CASSLSRGLGNQPQHF. The CDR3 DNA sequence: TGTGCCAGCAGCCTCTCCAGGGGGCTTGGCAATCAGCCCCAGCATTTT.

This clone has a single count. This CDR3 reads CASSIGQAYEQYF. In nucleotides, the CDR3 is TGTGCCAGCAGCATCGGACAGGCCTACGAGCAGTACTTC. The chain combines TRBV11-3 with TRBJ2-7; the match to TRBD1 covers 7 bases. With 5 bases clipped from V and 2 bases from J, the junction kept 3 bases outside the gene matches. The CDR3 runs 13 residues. Germline CDR1 is SGHNT and CDR2 is YENEEA.

V is TRBV19 and J is TRBJ1-2; TRBD1 might be the D (5 bases). This CDR3 contains 16 residues. Germline V gene sequence: CDR1 LNHDA, CDR2 SQIVND (reference sequence). V was cut by 4 bases and J by 3 bases, with 18 bases left in between. CDR3 amino acids: CASSTTPFRGDYGYTF. DNA for the CDR3: TGTGCCAGTAGTACAACCCCATTCCGGGGGGACTATGGCTACACCTTC.

The chain is built from TRBV18 and TRBJ2-7; 9 bases align to TRBD1. The V gene end was trimmed by 1 base and the J gene end by 11 bases; junction bases not matched to a gene: 3. The CDR3 is 12 amino acids. Germline lookup yields CDR1 KGHSH and CDR2 LQKENI. CDR3 region: CASSPRQGVKYF. The CDR3 DNA reads TGTGCCAGCTCACCACGACAGGGGGTGAAGTACTTC.

The rearrangement links TRBV7-2 to TRBJ2-7; 10 nucleotides line up with TRBD2. Per the germline V gene, CDR1 is SGHTA and CDR2 is FQGNSA. The CDR3 sequence is 16 residues long. The V and J ends lost 1 base and 2 bases, in that order; junction bases with no gene match: 5. CDR3 in DNA: TGTGCCAGCAGCTTAGAAGCTAGCGGGGGCACCTACGAGCAGTACTTC. Translated: CASSLEASGGTYEQYF.

J is TRBJ1-2 and V is TRBV6-5; D perhaps matches TRBD1 (5 bases). With 7 bases removed from V and 5 bases from J, the gap between germline ends came to 17 bases. This CDR3 comprises 14 residues. Germline assignment: CDR1 MNHEY and CDR2 SVGAGI. In nucleotides, the CDR3 is TGTGCCAGCACCTACGGGCGGGGACGGTATGGCTACACCTTC. Translation: CASTYGRGRYGYTF.

This clone was counted between two and nine times. The chain couples TRBV7-8 to TRBJ1-5; 7 positions match TRBD1. After removal of 5 bases from V and 0 bases from J, the junction contained 7 bases not matched to a gene. This CDR3 is built from 16 residues. Germline values: CDR1 SGHVS, CDR2 FQNEAQ. CDR3 nucleotide sequence: TGTGCCAGCAGCCGAGGGACAGAAAATAGCAATCAGCCCCAGCATTTT. It codes for CASSRGTENSNQPQHF.

Only a few counts were recorded for this clone. J is TRBJ2-3 and V is TRBV7-2; 7 nucleotides line up with TRBD2. The V gene end was trimmed by 4 bases and the J gene end by 3 bases; junction bases not matched to a gene: 4. Looked up from germline, CDR1 is SGHTA and CDR2 is FQGNSA. This CDR3 is 14 amino acids long. Here the CDR3 DNA reads TGTGCCAGCAGCTCCGACGGGGGGACAGATACGCAGTATTTT. It specifies CASSSDGGTDTQYF.

This chain connects TRBV7-2 to TRBJ1-2; D possibly corresponds to TRBD1 (5 bases). The germline gives CDR1 SGHTA, CDR2 FQGNSA. V was cut by 7 bases and J by 8 bases, with 23 bases left in between. CDR3 length: 15 amino acids. The CDR3 sequence is CASNRGWAGLWGYTF. CDR3 nucleotide sequence: TGTGCCAGCAATAGGGGCTGGGCCGGTCTATGGGGCTACACCTTC.

This chain joins TRBV19 and TRBJ1-2; maybe TRBD1 (6 bases). The germline V gene encodes CDR1 LNHDA and CDR2 SQIVND (reference sequence). CDR3 size: 14 residues. Trimming shortened V by 5 bases and J by 2 bases, and 12 bases separated the two germline ends. This chain's CDR3 is CASSDGGANYGYTF. In nucleotides, the CDR3 is TGTGCCAGTAGTGACGGGGGGGCGAACTATGGCTACACCTTC. Using reference TRBV19 and TRBJ1-2 for the parts outside the CDR3, the full variable domain is DGGITQSPKYLFRKEGQNVTLSCEQNLNHDAMYWYRQDPGQGLRLIYYSQIVNDFQKGDIAEGYSVSREKKESFPLTVTSAQKNPTAFYLCASSDGGANYGYTFGSGTRLTVV.

This chain links TRBV7-5 with TRBJ1-2; the D call of TRBD1 is as the table states it, not checked on the DNA. TRBV7-5 is noted as a pseudogene. The CDR3 is 15 residues long. The CDR3 protein is CARSIRQGLYYGYTF. The CDR3 coding sequence is TGTGCCAGAAGCATCCGACAGGGGCTCTACTATGGCTACACCTTC.